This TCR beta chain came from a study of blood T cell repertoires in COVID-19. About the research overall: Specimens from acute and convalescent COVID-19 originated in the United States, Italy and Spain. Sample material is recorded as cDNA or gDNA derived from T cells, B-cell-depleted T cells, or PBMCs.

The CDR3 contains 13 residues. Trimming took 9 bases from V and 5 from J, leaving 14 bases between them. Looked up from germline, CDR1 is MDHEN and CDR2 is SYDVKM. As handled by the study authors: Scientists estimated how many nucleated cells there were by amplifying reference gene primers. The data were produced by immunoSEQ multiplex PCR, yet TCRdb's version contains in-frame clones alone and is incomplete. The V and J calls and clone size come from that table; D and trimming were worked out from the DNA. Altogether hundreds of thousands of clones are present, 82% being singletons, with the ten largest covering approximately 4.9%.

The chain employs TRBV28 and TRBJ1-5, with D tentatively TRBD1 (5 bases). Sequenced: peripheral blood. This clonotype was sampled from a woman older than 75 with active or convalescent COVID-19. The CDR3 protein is CASQLGGDQPQHF. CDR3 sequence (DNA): TGTGCCAGTCAATTGGGAGGGGATCAGCCCCAGCATTTT.